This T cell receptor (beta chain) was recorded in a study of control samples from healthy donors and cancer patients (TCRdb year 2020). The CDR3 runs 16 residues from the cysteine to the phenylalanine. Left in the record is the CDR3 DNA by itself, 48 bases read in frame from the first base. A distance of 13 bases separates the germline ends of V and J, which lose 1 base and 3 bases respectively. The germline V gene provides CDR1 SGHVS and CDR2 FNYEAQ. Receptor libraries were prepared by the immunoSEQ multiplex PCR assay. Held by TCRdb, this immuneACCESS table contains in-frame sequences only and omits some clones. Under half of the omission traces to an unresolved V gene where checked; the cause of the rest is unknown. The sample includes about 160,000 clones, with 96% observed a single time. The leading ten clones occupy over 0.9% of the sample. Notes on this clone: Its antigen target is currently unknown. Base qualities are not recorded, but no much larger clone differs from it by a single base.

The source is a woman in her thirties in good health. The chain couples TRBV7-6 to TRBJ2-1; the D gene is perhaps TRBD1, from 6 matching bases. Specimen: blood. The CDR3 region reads CASSLVTGKNYNEQFF. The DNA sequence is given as TGTGCCAGCAGCTTAGTTACAGGGAAGAACTACAATGAGCAGTTCTTC.